Listed below are T cell receptor beta chains from one sample, sequenced in a study of CD8+CD57+ T cells in acquired aplastic anemia. TCRdb re-called the reads with MiXCR, one entry per CDR3 protein. The sample holds around 170,000 distinct CDR3 sequences, around 45% seen once. Source material: sorted CD4+, CD8+, or CD8+CD57+ T cells (not recorded which) from PBMCs. The receptors shown here come from a human donor in good health. The CDR3 runs from the conserved cysteine through the conserved F or W. D genes are given only for firm matches. A clone size is listed for some rows: how often the clone was seen (once, few, many), or a class if it is expanded.

CDR3 protein,CDR3 DNA,clone size,D gene,V gene,J gene,CDR3 length
CASSSRRTKETQYF,TGTGCCAGTAGTAGTCGGAGGACCAAAGAGACCCAGTACTTC,NA,NA,TRBV19,TRBJ2-5,14
CASSYEGGLQETQYF,TGTGCCAGCAGCTACGAGGGCGGACTCCAAGAGACCCAGTACTTC,many,NA,TRBV6-5,TRBJ2-5,15
CASQASGNTGELFF,TGCGCCTCCCAGGCTAGCGGAAACACCGGGGAGCTGTTTTTT,NA,TRBD2,TRBV5-1,TRBJ2-2,14
CASSSVDPGLFF,TGTGCCAGCAGCTCCGTGGATCCTGGACTGTTTTTT,once,NA,TRBV7-9,TRBJ1-4,12
CASSEGRTTYEQYF,TGTGCCAGCAGTGAAGGACGAACTACCTACGAGCAGTACTTC,NA,NA,TRBV2,TRBJ2-7,14
CASSLGTGVYGYTF,TGTGCCAGCAGCTTGGGAACGGGAGTATATGGCTACACCTTC,NA,NA,TRBV5-6,TRBJ1-2,14
CASSERAGLREQYF,TGCGCCAGCAGTGAAAGGGCAGGCCTCAGGGAGCAGTACTTC,NA,NA,TRBV2,TRBJ2-7,14
CASKADREWMGTEAFF,TGTGCTAGTAAGGCGGACAGGGAATGGATGGGAACTGAAGCTTTCTTT,NA,TRBD1,TRBV12-5,TRBJ1-1,16
CASSEWREYNEQFF,TGTGCCAGCAGTGAATGGCGGGAGTACAATGAGCAGTTCTTC,NA,TRBD2,TRBV2,TRBJ2-1,14
CASYGTGRTYEQYF,TGTGCCAGTTACGGGACGGGGAGGACCTACGAGCAGTACTTC,once,NA,TRBV19,TRBJ2-7,14
CASMVTSGGAGTGELFF,TGTGCCAGTATGGTGACTAGCGGGGGGGCAGGCACCGGGGAGCTGTTTTTT,NA,TRBD2,TRBV19,TRBJ2-2,17
CATSDLGQGAIGNEQFF,TGTGCCACCAGTGATTTGGGGCAGGGCGCCATAGGTAATGAGCAGTTCTTC,NA,NA,TRBV24-1,TRBJ2-1,17
CASSLAGGRDQETQYF,TGTGCCAGCAGCTTAGCAGGGGGCCGTGACCAAGAGACCCAGTACTTC,NA,TRBD1,TRBV13,TRBJ2-5,16
CASSFELLNTEAFF,TGTGCCAGCAGCTTCGAACTATTGAACACTGAAGCTTTCTTT,NA,NA,TRBV5-5,TRBJ1-1,14
CASSLRDVGKETQYF,TGCGCCAGCAGCTTGAGAGACGTAGGGAAAGAGACCCAGTACTTC,many,NA,TRBV5-1,TRBJ2-5,15
CASSPRAGVQETQYF,TGTGCCAGCAGCCCCCGAGCGGGGGTACAAGAGACCCAGTACTTC,NA,TRBD2,TRBV2,TRBJ2-5,15
CASSFADSNNSPLHF,TGTGCCAGCAGTTTTGCCGACAGCAATAATTCACCCCTCCACTTT,NA,NA,TRBV12-3/TRBV12-4,TRBJ1-6,15
CSVVGRGDWLEQYF,TGCAGCGTTGTCGGGAGGGGGGACTGGCTCGAGCAGTACTTC,NA,TRBD2,TRBV29-1,TRBJ2-7,14
CSARQGAGETQYF,TGCAGTGCCCGTCAGGGGGCCGGGGAGACCCAGTACTTC,once,TRBD1,TRBV20-1,TRBJ2-5,13
CASSRGLAGGDEQFF,TGTGCCAGCAGTCGGGGACTAGCGGGAGGTGATGAGCAGTTCTTC,many,TRBD2,TRBV6-1,TRBJ2-1,15
CSARGDRDKYEQYF,TGCAGTGCTAGGGGTGACCGGGACAAATACGAGCAGTACTTC,many,NA,TRBV20-1,TRBJ2-7,14
CASSDSGDYNEQFF,TGTGCCAGCAGTGACTCCGGGGATTACAATGAGCAGTTCTTC,NA,NA,TRBV6-4,TRBJ2-1,14
CASSEDLIIGGYTF,TGTGCCAGCAGTGAAGATTTGATTATAGGGGGCTACACCTTC,NA,NA,TRBV2,TRBJ1-2,14
CASSLQGRGSEAFF,TGTGCCAGCAGCTTACAGGGCCGGGGGTCTGAAGCTTTCTTT,many,NA,TRBV7-3,TRBJ1-1,14
CASSQKGRGLTKYYEQYF,TGTGCCAGCAGCCAGAAAGGCAGGGGCCTAACCAAATACTACGAGCAGTACTTC,NA,NA,TRBV14,TRBJ2-7,18
CASRSGNRDTQYF,TGTGCCAGCAGAAGCGGGAACCGAGATACGCAGTATTTT,many,TRBD2,TRBV6-1,TRBJ2-3,13
CSVKRGGSNQPQHF,TGCAGTGTTAAGCGGGGTGGTAGCAATCAGCCCCAGCATTTT,many,NA,TRBV20-1,TRBJ1-5,14
CASSPRRGGTDTQYF,TGTGCCAGCAGCCCCCGTCGCGGTGGCACAGATACGCAGTATTTT,many,NA,TRBV9,TRBJ2-3,15
CASVDRNGEAFF,TGTGCCAGTGTCGACAGAAACGGAGAAGCTTTCTTT,many,NA,TRBV19,TRBJ1-1,12
CASGPRREGRGTDTQYF,TGTGCCAGCGGCCCCAGGCGGGAGGGCCGGGGCACAGATACGCAGTATTTT,NA,TRBD2,TRBV4-2,TRBJ2-3,17
CASSVIAGTSGDEQFF,TGTGCCAGCAGCGTAATTGCCGGGACTAGCGGAGATGAGCAGTTCTTC,many,TRBD2,TRBV9,TRBJ2-1,16
CASSTTGSPNTEAFF,TGTGCCAGTAGTACAACAGGGTCCCCGAACACTGAAGCTTTCTTT,many,NA,TRBV19,TRBJ1-1,15
CATSDPYRADTQYF,TGTGCCACCAGTGATCCTTACAGGGCAGATACGCAGTATTTT,NA,NA,TRBV24-1,TRBJ2-3,14
CASSRDYNEQFF,TGTGCCAGCAGCAGAGACTACAATGAGCAGTTCTTC,many,NA,TRBV7-9,TRBJ2-1,12
CASSFGGAPPCSYEQYF,TGTGCCAGCAGCTTCGGGGGTGCACCTCCGTGCTCCTACGAGCAGTACTTC,NA,NA,TRBV11-1,TRBJ2-7,17
CASSATGLAQATDTQYF,TGTGCCAGCAGTGCCACGGGACTAGCGCAGGCCACAGATACGCAGTATTTT,NA,TRBD2,TRBV6-1,TRBJ2-3,17
CASSLKDEQYF,TGTGCCAGCAGTCTCAAGGACGAGCAGTACTTC,NA,NA,TRBV2,TRBJ2-7,11
CASSYGTRMNTEAFF,TGTGCCAGCAGCTACGGGACACGTATGAACACTGAAGCTTTCTTT,NA,NA,TRBV3-1,TRBJ1-1,15
CASSPESGGLVKNIQYF,TGTGCCAGTAGTCCAGAGTCGGGGGGACTAGTAAAGAACATTCAGTACTTC,NA,TRBD2,TRBV19,TRBJ2-4,17
CASSLGSDEQFF,TGTGCCAGCAGCTTAGGGTCTGATGAGCAGTTCTTC,NA,NA,TRBV7-9,TRBJ2-1,12
CASSIMAGANVLTF,TGTGCCAGTAGTATAATGGCGGGAGCCAACGTCCTGACTTTC,NA,NA,TRBV19,TRBJ2-6,14
CSVGGLSSYNEQFF,TGCAGCGTAGGCGGTTTGAGCTCCTACAATGAGCAGTTCTTC,NA,NA,TRBV29-1,TRBJ2-1,14
CASSDGQGHTQYF,TGTGCCAGCAGCGACGGACAGGGGCATACGCAGTATTTT,NA,TRBD1,TRBV7-9,TRBJ2-3,13
CAISDRGVATDEKLFF,TGTGCCATCAGTGACAGGGGCGTTGCAACTGATGAAAAACTGTTTTTT,NA,NA,TRBV10-3,TRBJ1-4,16
CASSSVRQLQETQYF,TGTGCCAGCAGCTCGGTGCGACAACTCCAAGAGACCCAGTACTTC,many,NA,TRBV5-6,TRBJ2-5,15
CASSEQDYGYTF,TGTGCCAGCAGTGAACAGGACTATGGCTATACCTTC,NA,NA,TRBV2,TRBJ1-2,12
CASSFVPWRTVRKMNTEAFF,TGTGCCAGCAGCTTTGTGCCGTGGCGAACAGTACGTAAGATGAACACTGAAGCTTTCTTT,NA,NA,TRBV11-1,TRBJ1-1,20
CASSWRGREETQYF,TGTGCCAGCAGTTGGAGGGGGCGGGAAGAGACCCAGTACTTC,NA,NA,TRBV27,TRBJ2-5,14
CASSYSSARRNTEAFF,TGTGCCAGCAGTTACTCGAGTGCTCGTAGGAACACTGAAGCTTTCTTT,many,NA,TRBV6-5,TRBJ1-1,16
CASSLPGLAVYEQYF,TGCGCCAGCAGCTTACCGGGACTAGCGGTCTACGAGCAGTACTTC,once,TRBD2,TRBV5-1,TRBJ2-7,15
CASSPPDSNQPQHF,TGTGCCAGCTCACCACCTGATAGCAATCAGCCCCAGCATTTT,NA,NA,TRBV18,TRBJ1-5,14
CASSESGIEQYF,TGTGCCAGCAGTGAGTCAGGGATCGAGCAGTACTTC,NA,NA,TRBV2,TRBJ2-7,12
CSVAAGRTNEQFF,TGCAGCGTTGCGGCGGGGCGAACAAATGAGCAGTTCTTC,NA,NA,TRBV29-1,TRBJ2-1,13
CATSDSSGGAYNEQFF,TGTGCCACCAGTGATTCTAGCGGGGGGGCCTACAATGAGCAGTTCTTC,NA,TRBD2,TRBV24-1,TRBJ2-1,16
CSVGANQETQYF,TGCAGCGTTGGAGCAAACCAAGAGACCCAGTACTTC,NA,NA,TRBV29-1,TRBJ2-5,12
CASSMGAGEAFF,TGTGCCAGTAGTATGGGGGCAGGTGAAGCTTTCTTT,NA,NA,TRBV19,TRBJ1-1,12
CAISDRGVSNTGELFF,TGTGCCATCAGTGATCGAGGGGTCTCGAACACCGGGGAGCTGTTTTTT,NA,NA,TRBV10-3,TRBJ2-2,16